These 9 T cell receptor beta chains originate from one sample sequenced in a study of blood T cells in healthy people across ages. With a J-beta primer mix and a sample-barcoded 5' primer, a second PCR ran 7 to 11 cycles. TCRdb recomputed calls from the 5' RACE reads with MiXCR, one row per CDR3 protein. The table records roughly 1,500,000 distinct CDR3 sequences, roughly 32% of them present only once. What was sequenced was blood. The origin of the receptors is a woman in her twenties or thirties in good health.

DNA for the CDR3: TGCGCCAGCAGCTCCCTGGGGCAAAACTCCTACAATGAGCAGTTCTTC. Protein sequence: CASSSLGQNSYNEQFF. The chain is built from TRBV5-1 and TRBJ2-1; tentative D call: TRBD1 (5 bases). This CDR3 is built from 16 residues. Trimming shortened V by 3 bases and J by 0 bases, and 13 bases separated the two germline ends. Germline assignment: CDR1 SGHRS and CDR2 YFSETQ. The full variable domain, with the rest looked up from reference TRBV5-1 and TRBJ2-1, is KAGVTQTPRYLIKTRGQQVTLSCSPISGHRSVSWYQQTPGQGLQFLFEYFSETQRNKGNFPGRFSGRQFSNSRSEMNVSTLELGDSALYLCASSSLGQNSYNEQFFGPGTRLTVL.

This clonotype was found a few times. The chain links TRBV29-1 to TRBJ1-3; D is unresolved. V was trimmed by 3 bases and J by 3 bases, leaving 15 bases between them. The CDR3 totals 15 residues. From germline, CDR1 is SQVTM and CDR2 ANQGSEA. The CDR3 loop reads CSVDSGSGLGNTIYF. CDR3 in DNA: TGCAGCGTTGACTCAGGATCCGGGCTTGGAAACACCATATATTTT.

The V gene is TRBV28, the J gene TRBJ2-5; 7 nucleotides match TRBD1. Germline CDR1 MDHEN, CDR2 SYDVKM. J gave up 5 bases and V 1 base, and 7 bases lay outside the gene matches. This CDR3 is built from 15 residues. Here the CDR3 DNA reads TGTGCCAGCAGTTTATTCGCCGACAGGGTTGAGACCCAGTACTTC. Its protein is CASSLFADRVETQYF.

The chain couples TRBV9 to TRBJ2-6; either TRBD1 or TRBD2 may fit D (6 bases each). The length of the CDR3 is 16 residues. Germline-derived CDR1 and CDR2 are SGDLS and YYNGEE. V was pared by 2 bases and J by 4 bases, with 13 bases between. The DNA of the CDR3 is TGTGCCAGCAGCGTCTCGGGGGCGCGAGGGGCCAACGTCCTGACTTTC. This translates into CASSVSGARGANVLTF. The full variable domain, rest sourced from reference TRBV9 and TRBJ2-6, is DSGVTQTPKHLITATGQRVTLRCSPRSGDLSVYWYQQSLDQGLQFLIQYYNGEERAKGNILERFSAQQFPDLHSELNLSSLELGDSALYFCASSVSGARGANVLTFGAGSRLTVL.

The CDR3 reads CASSFRQERGYYNEQFF. For the CDR3, the DNA is TGTGCCAGCAGTTTTCGGCAGGAGCGGGGATACTACAATGAGCAGTTCTTC. The chain is built from TRBV12-3 or TRBV12-4 and TRBJ2-1; 7 nucleotides line up with TRBD2. The V gene end was trimmed by 3 bases and the J gene end by 3 bases; junction bases not matched to a gene: 11. The CDR3 has 17 residues.

This chain uses TRBV2 with TRBJ2-5, with TRBD2 matching 15 bases. J lost 5 bases, V lost 5 bases, and 9 bases had no gene match. The CDR3 loop spans 17 amino acids. Germline V gene sequence: CDR1 SNHLY, CDR2 FYNNEI. CDR3 coding DNA: TGTGCCAGCAGTTTCGGACTAGCGGGGGGGCCGGGGGAGACCCAGTACTTC. It yields the protein CASSFGLAGGPGETQYF.

The rearrangement uses TRBV20-1 and TRBJ1-3; D is uncertain. V lost 0 bases and J 2 bases, leaving 11 bases between the germline ends. The CDR3 spans 15 residues. Germline assignment: CDR1 DFQATT and CDR2 SNEGSKA (reference sequence). The CDR3 DNA is TGCAGTGCTAGAGAAGGCAGCAATGCTGGAAACACCATATATTTT. This translates into CSAREGSNAGNTIYF.

The genes are TRBV27 and TRBJ2-1, with D tentatively TRBD1 or TRBD2 (6 bases each). The V gene's germline CDR1 is MNHEY and CDR2 SMNVEV (reference sequence). This CDR3 region has 17 residues. Trimming took 6 bases from V and 1 from J, leaving 19 bases between them. CDR3 loop: CASSRYPRGLSYNEQFF. DNA for the CDR3: TGTGCCAGCAGCCGCTACCCCCGGGGGCTTTCCTACAATGAGCAGTTCTTC.

V usage is TRBV6-2 or TRBV6-3 and J usage is TRBJ1-5; D perhaps matches TRBD1 (5 bases). CDR1 MNHEY and CDR2 SVGEGT come from the germline V gene. Deletions cut 5 bases from V and 2 bases from J, with 16 bases between. The CDR3 has 16 amino acids. The CDR3 sequence: CASSKNQGLGNQPQHF. The DNA of the CDR3 is TGTGCCAGCAGTAAAAATCAGGGTTTAGGCAATCAGCCCCAGCATTTT.